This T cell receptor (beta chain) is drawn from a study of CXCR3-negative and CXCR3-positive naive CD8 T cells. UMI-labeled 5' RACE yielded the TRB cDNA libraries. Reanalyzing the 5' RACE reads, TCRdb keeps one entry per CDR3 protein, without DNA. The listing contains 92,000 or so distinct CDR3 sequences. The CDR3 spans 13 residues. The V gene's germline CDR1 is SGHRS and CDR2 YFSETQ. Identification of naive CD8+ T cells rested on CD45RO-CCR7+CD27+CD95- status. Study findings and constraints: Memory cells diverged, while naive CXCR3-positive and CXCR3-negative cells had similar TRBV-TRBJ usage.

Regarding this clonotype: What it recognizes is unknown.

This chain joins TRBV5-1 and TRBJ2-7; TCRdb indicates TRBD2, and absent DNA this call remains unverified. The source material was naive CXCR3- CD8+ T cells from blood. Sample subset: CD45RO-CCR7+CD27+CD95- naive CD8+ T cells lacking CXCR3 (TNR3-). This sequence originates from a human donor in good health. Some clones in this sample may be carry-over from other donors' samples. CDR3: CASSLEGGGEQYF.